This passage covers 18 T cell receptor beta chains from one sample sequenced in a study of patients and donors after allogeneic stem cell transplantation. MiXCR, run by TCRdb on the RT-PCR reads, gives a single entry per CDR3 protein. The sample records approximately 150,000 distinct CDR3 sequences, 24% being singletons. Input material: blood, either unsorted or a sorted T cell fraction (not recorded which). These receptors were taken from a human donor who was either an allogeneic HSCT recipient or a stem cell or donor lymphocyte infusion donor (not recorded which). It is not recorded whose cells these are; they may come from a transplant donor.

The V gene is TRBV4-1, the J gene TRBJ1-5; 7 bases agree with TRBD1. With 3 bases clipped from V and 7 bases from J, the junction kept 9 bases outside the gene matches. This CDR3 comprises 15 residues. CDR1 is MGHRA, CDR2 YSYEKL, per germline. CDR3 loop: CASSHLGQDGQPQHF. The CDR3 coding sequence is TGCGCCAGCAGCCACCTCGGACAGGATGGACAGCCCCAGCATTTT.

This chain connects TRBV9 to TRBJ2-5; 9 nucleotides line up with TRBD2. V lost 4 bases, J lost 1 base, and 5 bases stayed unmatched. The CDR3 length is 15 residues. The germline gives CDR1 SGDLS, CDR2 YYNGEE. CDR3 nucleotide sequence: TGTGCCAGCAGCACGATTAGCGGGGGCCAAGAGACCCAGTACTTC. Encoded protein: CASSTISGGQETQYF. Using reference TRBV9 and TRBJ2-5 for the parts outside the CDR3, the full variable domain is DSGVTQTPKHLITATGQRVTLRCSPRSGDLSVYWYQQSLDQGLQFLIQYYNGEERAKGNILERFSAQQFPDLHSELNLSSLELGDSALYFCASSTISGGQETQYFGPGTRLLVL.

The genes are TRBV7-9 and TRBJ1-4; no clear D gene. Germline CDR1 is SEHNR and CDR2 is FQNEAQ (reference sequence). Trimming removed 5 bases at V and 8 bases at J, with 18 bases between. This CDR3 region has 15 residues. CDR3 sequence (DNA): TGTGCCAGCAGCCGCCCCGAGGGTAGACAAGAAAAACTGTTTTTT. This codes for CASSRPEGRQEKLFF.

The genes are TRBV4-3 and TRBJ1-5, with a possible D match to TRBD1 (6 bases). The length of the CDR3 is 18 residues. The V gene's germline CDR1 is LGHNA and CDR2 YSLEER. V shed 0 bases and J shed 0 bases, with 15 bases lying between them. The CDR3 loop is CASSQEARTAYSNQPQHF. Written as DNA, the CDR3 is TGCGCCAGCAGCCAAGAGGCAAGGACAGCTTATAGCAATCAGCCCCAGCATTTT.

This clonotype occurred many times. CDR3 residues: CASIFLGYTEAFF. CDR3 sequence (DNA): TGCGCCAGTATCTTTTTAGGGTACACTGAAGCTTTCTTT. This chain connects TRBV5-1 to TRBJ1-1; no clear D. Germline CDR1 reads SGHRS; CDR2 reads YFSETQ. The CDR3 runs 13 residues. V lost 8 bases and J lost 3, with 14 bases in between.

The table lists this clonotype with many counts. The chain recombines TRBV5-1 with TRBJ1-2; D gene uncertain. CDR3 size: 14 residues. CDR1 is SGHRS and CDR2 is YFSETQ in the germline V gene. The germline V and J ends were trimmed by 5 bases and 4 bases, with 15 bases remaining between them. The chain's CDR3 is CASSPAGPLYGYTF. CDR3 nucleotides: TGCGCCAGCAGTCCGGCCGGGCCCCTCTATGGCTACACCTTC.

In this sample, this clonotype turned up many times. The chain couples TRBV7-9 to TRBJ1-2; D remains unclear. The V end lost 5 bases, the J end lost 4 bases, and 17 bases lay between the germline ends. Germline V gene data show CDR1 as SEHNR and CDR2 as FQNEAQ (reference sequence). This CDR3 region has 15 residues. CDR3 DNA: TGTGCCAGCAGCAGCCCGGGTCAAGACCCCTATGGCTACACCTTC. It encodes CASSSPGQDPYGYTF.

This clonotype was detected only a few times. CDR3 in DNA: TGCAGCGTTGTAGGAGAGAACACTGAAGCTTTCTTT. Translated, it gives CSVVGENTEAFF. The chain links TRBV29-1 to TRBJ1-1; D gene uncertain. This CDR3 is built from 12 residues. Germline CDR1 SQVTM, CDR2 ANQGSEA. V shed 4 bases and J shed 1 base, with 7 bases lying between them.

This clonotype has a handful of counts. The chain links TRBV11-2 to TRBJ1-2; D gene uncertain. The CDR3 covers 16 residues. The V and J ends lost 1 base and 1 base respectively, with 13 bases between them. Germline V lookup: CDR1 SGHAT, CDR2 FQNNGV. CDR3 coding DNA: TGTGCCAGCAGCTTAGTTCAGCCTGTGTATAACTATGGCTACACCTTC. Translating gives CASSLVQPVYNYGYTF.

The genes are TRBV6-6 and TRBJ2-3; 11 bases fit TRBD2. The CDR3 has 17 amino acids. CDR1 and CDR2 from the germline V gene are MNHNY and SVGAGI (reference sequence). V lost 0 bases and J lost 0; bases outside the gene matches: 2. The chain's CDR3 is CASSYSTSGGSTDTQYF. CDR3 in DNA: TGTGCCAGCAGTTACTCTACTAGCGGGGGAAGCACAGATACGCAGTATTTT.

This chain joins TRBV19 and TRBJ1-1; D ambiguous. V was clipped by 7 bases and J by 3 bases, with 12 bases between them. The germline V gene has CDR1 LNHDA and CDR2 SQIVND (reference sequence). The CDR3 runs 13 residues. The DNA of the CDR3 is TGTGCCAGTAACGGCCGGAAGGACACTGAAGCTTTCTTT. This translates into CASNGRKDTEAFF.

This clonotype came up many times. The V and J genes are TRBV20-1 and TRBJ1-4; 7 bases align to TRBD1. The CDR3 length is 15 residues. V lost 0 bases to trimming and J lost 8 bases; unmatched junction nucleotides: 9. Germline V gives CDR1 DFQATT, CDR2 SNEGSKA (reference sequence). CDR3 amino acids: CSARDVTGVWEKLFF. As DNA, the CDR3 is TGCAGTGCTAGAGATGTAACAGGGGTATGGGAAAAACTGTTTTTT.

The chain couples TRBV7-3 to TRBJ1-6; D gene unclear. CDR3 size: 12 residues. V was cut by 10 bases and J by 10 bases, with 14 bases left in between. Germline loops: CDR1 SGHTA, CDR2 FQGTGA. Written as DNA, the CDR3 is TGTGCCACTCGTCCTCGCGGCTCACCCCTCCACTTT. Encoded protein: CATRPRGSPLHF.

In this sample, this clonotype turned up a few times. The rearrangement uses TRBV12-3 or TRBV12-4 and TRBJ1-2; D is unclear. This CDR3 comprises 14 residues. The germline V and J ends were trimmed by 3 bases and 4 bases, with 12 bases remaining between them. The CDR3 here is CASSFHEVSYGYTF. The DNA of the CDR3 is TGTGCCAGCAGTTTCCACGAAGTGAGCTATGGCTACACCTTC.

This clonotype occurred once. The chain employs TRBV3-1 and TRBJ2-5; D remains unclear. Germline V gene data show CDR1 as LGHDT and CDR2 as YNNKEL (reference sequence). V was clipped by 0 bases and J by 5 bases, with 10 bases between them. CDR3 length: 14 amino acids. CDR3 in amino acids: CASSQEVLGETQYF. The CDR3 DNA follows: TGTGCCAGCAGCCAAGAGGTCTTGGGGGAGACCCAGTACTTC.

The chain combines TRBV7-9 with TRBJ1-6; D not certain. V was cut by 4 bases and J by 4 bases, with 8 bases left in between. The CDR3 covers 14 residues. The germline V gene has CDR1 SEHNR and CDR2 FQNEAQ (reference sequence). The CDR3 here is CASSSRDYNSPLHF. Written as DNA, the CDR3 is TGTGCCAGCAGCTCCCGGGATTATAATTCACCCCTCCACTTT.

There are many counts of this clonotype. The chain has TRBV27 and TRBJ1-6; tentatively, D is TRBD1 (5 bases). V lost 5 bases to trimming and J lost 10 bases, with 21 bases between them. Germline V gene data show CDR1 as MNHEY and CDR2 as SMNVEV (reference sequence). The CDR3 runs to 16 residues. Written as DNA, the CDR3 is TGTGCCAGCAGTCCACGGGGGGGACCCCATTTGTCACCCCTCCACTTT. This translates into CASSPRGGPHLSPLHF.

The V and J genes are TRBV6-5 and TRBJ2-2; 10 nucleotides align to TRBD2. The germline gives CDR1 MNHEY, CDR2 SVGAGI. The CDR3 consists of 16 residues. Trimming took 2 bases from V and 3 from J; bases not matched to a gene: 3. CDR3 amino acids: CASSYPSGGDTGELFF. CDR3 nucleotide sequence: TGTGCCAGCAGTTACCCGAGCGGGGGGGACACCGGGGAGCTGTTTTTT.